In its sample, the clone carrying this TCR beta chain was seen a few times. The antigen is undetermined. This sample is part of a study of human T cells and chemical hapten exposure. Study-wide points: Versus controls, expanded TCRs had significantly more large CDR3 similarity clusters.

Trimming shortened V by 5 bases and J by 9 bases, and 23 bases separated the two germline ends. Germline CDR1 SGHTA, CDR2 FQGNSA. This CDR3 contains 16 residues. The time point here: patch test 1, 2 weeks after DPC sensitization. Indicated treatment: therapeutic diphenylcyclopropenone sensitization with weekly scalp DPC. TCRdb called the RACE reads again in MiXCR, with one record for every CDR3 protein. The profile shows around 75,000 distinct CDR3 sequences, roughly 10% of them singletons. V gene TRBV7-2 combines with J gene TRBJ2-1; a possible D gene is TRBD2 (6 bases). This specimen consisted of whole blood, obtained in connection with sensitization to the hapten diphenylcyclopropenone (DPC). The source is a woman aged 60-70 years with alopecia areata. Some clones in this sample may be carry-over from other donors' samples. CDR3 nucleotides: TGTGCCAGCAGCCCGAAGGGGAATAGCGGAAAATTTGAGCAGTTCTTC. Its protein product is CASSPKGNSGKFEQFF.